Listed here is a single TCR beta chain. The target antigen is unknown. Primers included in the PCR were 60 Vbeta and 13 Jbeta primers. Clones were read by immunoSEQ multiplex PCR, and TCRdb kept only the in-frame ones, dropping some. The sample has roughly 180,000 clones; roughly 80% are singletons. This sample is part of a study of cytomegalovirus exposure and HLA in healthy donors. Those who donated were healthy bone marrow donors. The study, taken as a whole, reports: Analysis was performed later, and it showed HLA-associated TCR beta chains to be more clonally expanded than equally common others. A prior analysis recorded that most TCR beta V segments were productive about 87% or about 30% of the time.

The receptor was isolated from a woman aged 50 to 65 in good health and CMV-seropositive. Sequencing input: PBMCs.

The CDR3 bases are TGTGCCAGCAGCCCAGGACAGGGGGCGGGCACTGAAGCTTTCTTT. Its translation: CASSPGQGAGTEAFF. The chain recombines TRBV11-2 with TRBJ1-1; 11 positions match TRBD1. Trimming took 5 bases from V and 4 from J; bases not matched to a gene: 6. Germline V gene sequence: CDR1 SGHAT, CDR2 FQNNGV. The CDR3 is 15 residues long.